Each of the 19 T cell receptor beta chains below was sequenced from the same sample in a study of cytomegalovirus exposure and HLA in healthy donors. Vbeta (60) and Jbeta (13) primers were used in the PCR. Clones were read by immunoSEQ multiplex PCR, and TCRdb kept only the in-frame ones, dropping some. This table has a few hundred thousand clones, approximately 90% appearing once. Specimen: PBMCs. These receptors were obtained from a woman aged 18-29 years in good health and CMV-seronegative.

The genes are TRBV7-7 and TRBJ2-1, with 14 bases identical to TRBD2. Germline CDR1 reads SSHAT; CDR2 reads FNYEAQ (reference sequence). This CDR3 has 20 amino acids. V was clipped by 5 bases and J by 0 bases; unmatched bases: 12. The CDR3 loop reads CASSRERTSGGSSSYNEQFF. CDR3 coding DNA: TGTGCCAGCAGCCGGGAGAGGACTAGCGGGGGGTCGAGCTCCTACAATGAGCAGTTCTTC. The whole variable domain, remainder taken from reference TRBV7-7 and TRBJ2-1, is GAGVSQSPRYKVTKRGQDVTLRCDPISSHATLYWYQQALGQGPEFLTYFNYEAQPDKSGLPSDRFSAERPEGSISTLTIQRTEQRDSAMYRCASSRERTSGGSSSYNEQFFGPGTRLTVL.

V and J are TRBV29-1 and TRBJ2-3; D possibly corresponds to TRBD1 (6 bases). V lost 5 bases and J 4 bases, leaving 19 bases between the germline ends. The CDR3 has 15 residues. CDR1 SQVTM and CDR2 ANQGSEA come from the germline V gene. DNA for the CDR3: TGCAGCGTTTCCTCAGGGGAACTGCGGGCAGATACGCAGTATTTT. Protein product: CSVSSGELRADTQYF.

This sequence joins TRBV2 and TRBJ2-5; D unresolved. CDR3 length equals 11 residues. V was cut by 11 bases and J by 4 bases, with 11 bases left in between. CDR1 SNHLY and CDR2 FYNNEI come from the germline V gene. The CDR3: CASRRRETQYF. The CDR3 DNA is TGTGCCTCTCGACGGAGAGAGACCCAGTACTTC.

The chain combines TRBV2 with TRBJ1-1, with D possibly matching TRBD1 (6 bases). Trimming shortened V by 8 bases and J by 2 bases, and 9 bases separated the two germline ends. CDR1 and CDR2 from the germline V gene are SNHLY and FYNNEI. The CDR3 has 12 residues. DNA for the CDR3: TGTGCCAGCGAACAGGGAAACACTGAAGCTTTCTTT. It yields the protein CASEQGNTEAFF.

This clone was found a few times. J is TRBJ2-7 and V is TRBV6-1; D remains unclear. The CDR3 length is 12 residues. CDR1 and CDR2 from the germline V gene are MNHNS and SASEGT. The V end lost 6 bases, the J end lost 0 bases, and 6 bases lay between the germline ends. The CDR3 sequence is CASRPHSYEQYF. CDR3 bases: TGTGCCAGCAGGCCACACTCCTACGAGCAGTACTTC.

This chain joins TRBV10-3 and TRBJ1-1, with TRBD1 matching over 7 bases. The CDR3 is 14 residues long. In germline, CDR1 is ENHRY, CDR2 SYGVKD. Trimming at V came to 3 bases and at J to 5 bases, leaving 6 bases not matched to a gene. CDR3 bases: TGTGCCATCAGTGATCCGAACAGGGGAACTGAAGCTTTCTTT. Its translation is CAISDPNRGTEAFF.

The chain links TRBV6-5 to TRBJ1-1, with TRBD1 identical over 8 bases. The germline V gene encodes CDR1 MNHEY and CDR2 SVGAGI. The CDR3 spans 13 residues. Germline trimming cut 4 bases from V and 4 bases from J; bases unmatched to any gene: 2. The CDR3 loop reads CASSWTGRTEAFF. The CDR3 bases are TGTGCCAGCAGTTGGACAGGGCGCACTGAAGCTTTCTTT.

V and J are TRBV6-6 and TRBJ2-1; 9 bases align to TRBD2. The germline gives CDR1 MNHNY, CDR2 SVGAGI (reference sequence). The CDR3 has 14 amino acids. V was clipped by 7 bases and J by 4 bases; unmatched bases: 5. In DNA form, the CDR3 reads TGTGCCAGCAACGCGGGGGGGCAGTACAATGAGCAGTTCTTC. Its translation: CASNAGGQYNEQFF.

The chain carries TRBV6-1 and TRBJ2-2; D is ambiguous. The CDR3 extends over 15 amino acids. Germline loops: CDR1 MNHNS, CDR2 SASEGT. With 10 bases removed from V and 1 base from J, the gap between germline ends came to 16 bases. Written as DNA, the CDR3 is TGTGCCACAATCCGGCGCAGGAAGAACACCGGGGAGCTGTTTTTT. Protein product: CATIRRRKNTGELFF.

This chain uses TRBV5-1 with TRBJ1-1; weak D call: TRBD1 (5 bases). Germline CDR1 reads SGHRS; CDR2 reads YFSETQ. The CDR3 consists of 15 residues. V lost 1 base to trimming and J lost 1 base, with 11 bases between them. CDR3 nucleotides: TGCGCCAGCAGCTTGCTTCAGGGTCGGAACACTGAAGCTTTCTTT. Translated: CASSLLQGRNTEAFF.

This clone appeared a single time. The rearrangement uses TRBV4-1 and TRBJ1-5; D perhaps matches TRBD1 (6 bases). This CDR3 comprises 15 residues. Germline assignment: CDR1 MGHRA and CDR2 YSYEKL. Trimming stripped 3 bases from V and 1 base from J, with 10 bases between. CDR3 DNA: TGCGCCAGCAGCCAGGCTACAGGGAGCAATCAGCCCCAGCATTTT. Protein sequence: CASSQATGSNQPQHF.

This clone turned up a few times. The chain joins TRBV25-1 to TRBJ1-3; TRBD1 matches at 8 bases. After removal of 4 bases from V and 1 base from J, the junction contained 6 bases not matched to a gene. Germline-derived CDR1 and CDR2 are MGHDK and SYGVNS. The CDR3 spans 16 residues. CDR3 in DNA: TGTGCCAGCAGTGGAAGGACAGGGAGTTCTGGAAACACCATATATTTT. This gives the protein CASSGRTGSSGNTIYF. The variable domain in full, completed from reference TRBV25-1 and TRBJ1-3, reads EADIYQTPRYLVIGTGKKITLECSQTMGHDKMYWYQQDPGMELHLIHYSYGVNSTEKGDLSSESTVSRIRTEHFPLTLESARPSHTSQYLCASSGRTGSSGNTIYFGEGSWLTVV.

To note about this clone: The junction and the germline gene differ at one end; a read error may be behind it. The chain uses TRBV5-1 and TRBJ1-6; D is ambiguous. This CDR3 has 16 amino acids. The germline gives CDR1 SGHRS, CDR2 YFSETQ. CDR3 protein: CASSLVLPSYNSPLHF. The CDR3 nucleotides are TGCGCCAGCAGCTTGGTATTGCCCTCCTATAATTCCCCCCTCCACTTT.

This clone was observed a single time. The chain combines TRBV5-1 with TRBJ2-7; D not resolved. V was clipped by 1 base and J by 2 bases, with 10 bases between them. The CDR3 length is 14 residues. Germline lookup yields CDR1 SGHRS and CDR2 YFSETQ. The CDR3 protein is CASSLLMSTYEQYF. CDR3 DNA: TGCGCCAGCAGCTTGCTGATGAGTACCTACGAGCAGTACTTC.

This sequence joins TRBV5-6 and TRBJ2-3; 7 bases are shared with TRBD2. V was pared by 4 bases and J by 4 bases, with 6 bases of the junction left unmatched. The CDR3 has 14 amino acids. Germline V gives CDR1 SGHDT, CDR2 YYEEEE. The CDR3 DNA is TGTGCCAGCAGCCCCGGGACTATATCAGATACGCAGTATTTT. As protein: CASSPGTISDTQYF. Based on the CDR3 plus reference TRBV5-6 and TRBJ2-3, the full variable domain is DAGVTQSPTHLIKTRGQQVTLRCSPKSGHDTVSWYQQALGQGPQFIFQYYEEEERQRGNFPDRFSGHQFPNYSSELNVNALLLGDSALYLCASSPGTISDTQYFGPGTRLTVL.

The rearrangement links TRBV2 to TRBJ1-6; 8 bases are a match to TRBD1. V shed 6 bases, J shed 7 bases, and the junction held 8 bases outside the gene matches. Germline CDR1 SNHLY, CDR2 FYNNEI. The CDR3 is 15 amino acids. CDR3 residues: CASRGDRGYNSPLHF. The CDR3 DNA follows: TGTGCCAGCAGAGGTGACAGGGGATACAATTCACCCCTCCACTTT.

The gene calls are TRBV21-1 and TRBJ2-1; the table's D call of TRBD2 was not tested on the DNA. TRBV21-1 represents a pseudogene. CDR3 length equals 18 residues. CDR3 sequence reads: CASSKDPFLRRSYNEQFF. CDR3 nucleotides: TGTGCCAGCAGCAAAGACCCTTTCTTGCGCCGCTCCTACAATGAGCAGTTCTTC.

This sequence joins TRBV5-1 and TRBJ2-5; TRBD2 agrees at 8 bases. The germline V gene encodes CDR1 SGHRS and CDR2 YFSETQ. J lost 5 bases, V lost 5 bases, and 8 bases had no gene match. This CDR3 comprises 14 residues. CDR3 sequence reads: CASSAGGAQETQYF. In nucleotides, the CDR3 is TGCGCCAGCAGTGCCGGGGGGGCGCAGGAGACCCAGTACTTC.

The rearrangement links TRBV6-1 to TRBJ1-2, with TRBD1 matching over 8 bases. Trimming cost V 2 bases and J 7 bases; bases outside gene matches: 9. The CDR3 sequence is 15 residues long. The germline gives CDR1 MNHNS, CDR2 SASEGT. CDR3 DNA: TGTGCCAGCAGTGAAATGCTTGGACAGGGCTTTGGCTACACCTTC. Its translation: CASSEMLGQGFGYTF.